This T cell receptor (beta chain) derives from a study of T cell responses to AZD1222 COVID-19 vaccine. CDR3 length equals 13 residues. Germline V gene sequence: CDR1 SQVTM, CDR2 ANQGSEA. Trimming pared 3 bases from V and 4 bases from J, leaving 11 bases between. Profiled with immunoSEQ multiplex PCR; TCRdb holds only in-frame clones, not every one. The table has roughly 110,000 clones, roughly 87% seen once. Sequencing was performed on peripheral blood, taken on day 0 of AZD1222 vaccination. The chain couples TRBV29-1 to TRBJ2-3; D remains ambiguous. The receptor comes from an adult in good health. CDR3 residues: CSVDPSNADTQYF. The DNA for the CDR3 is TGCAGCGTTGATCCTAGTAACGCAGATACGCAGTATTTT.